Listed below are T cell receptor beta chains from one sample, sequenced in a study of neurological immune-mediated disorders. From the 5' RACE reads, TCRdb called clonotypes with MiXCR, one entry per CDR3 protein. This table holds about 80,000 distinct CDR3 sequences, 4.5% to 7.5% found once. The sample comprised PBMCs. Receptors were obtained from a woman aged 60-75 years with multiple sclerosis. CDR3s include the opening cysteine and the closing phenylalanine or tryptophan. D genes are given only for firm matches. The size of a clone is reported for some rows only, either as once, few or many, or as a class for expanded clones.

D	size	V	J	CDR3	DNA
.	.	TRBV5-1	TRBJ1-2	CGSSSVTQRGAPLNYGYTF	TGCGGCAGCAGCTCGGTTACGCAGAGGGGCGCCCCACTTAACTATGGCTACACCTTC
.	many	TRBV5-1	TRBJ1-2	CASSLEDSRGGYTF	TGCGCCAGCAGCTTGGAGGACAGCAGGGGTGGCTACACCTTC
TRBD2	.	TRBV7-8	TRBJ2-2	CASRGGGPETGELFF	TGTGCCAGCAGGGGCGGGGGGCCCGAGACCGGGGAGCTGTTTTTT
TRBD1	many	TRBV5-1	TRBJ2-1	CASSWAQGNEQFF	TGCGCCAGCAGCTGGGCACAGGGGAATGAGCAGTTCTTC
TRBD1	few	TRBV3-1	TRBJ2-7	CASSPRRTGYEQYF	TGTGCCAGCAGCCCCCGACGGACAGGGTACGAGCAGTACTTC
.	many	TRBV20-1	TRBJ2-5	CSARDGHGETQYF	TGCAGTGCTAGAGATGGGCATGGAGAGACCCAGTACTTC
.	many	TRBV7-9	TRBJ2-5	CASSLGGYQETQYF	TGTGCCAGCAGCTTAGGAGGATACCAAGAGACCCAGTACTTC
TRBD2	many	TRBV20-1	TRBJ2-1	CSASPRTSGGGPHEQFF	TGCAGTGCTAGTCCCCGGACTAGCGGGGGGGGTCCCCATGAGCAGTTCTTC
TRBD1	many	TRBV19	TRBJ1-2	CASSLGQGLGYTF	TGTGCCAGTAGTCTGGGACAGGGACTTGGCTACACCTTC
TRBD2	many	TRBV4-1	TRBJ2-7	CASSQDPPGLAAVYEQYF	TGCGCCAGCAGCCAAGACCCCCCGGGACTAGCGGCGGTCTACGAGCAGTACTTC
TRBD1	many	TRBV5-5	TRBJ2-7	CASSFGQGLSEQYF	TGTGCCAGCAGCTTCGGACAGGGTTTATCGGAGCAGTACTTC
TRBD2	many	TRBV12-3/TRBV12-4	TRBJ2-5	CASSPLAGGETQYF	TGTGCCAGCAGCCCACTAGCGGGGGGCGAGACCCAGTACTTC
TRBD1	few	TRBV19	TRBJ2-1	CASSSPGQGRNNEQFF	TGTGCCAGTAGTTCTCCGGGACAGGGGAGGAACAATGAGCAGTTCTTC
.	many	TRBV7-6	TRBJ1-1	CASAGAWNTEAFF	TGTGCCAGTGCAGGGGCCTGGAACACTGAAGCTTTCTTT
.	many	TRBV20-1	TRBJ2-1	CSARDGIYNEQFF	TGCAGTGCTAGGGACGGGATCTACAATGAGCAGTTCTTC
TRBD1	.	TRBV5-1	TRBJ1-5	CASSLGQGAGQPQRF	TGCGCCAGCAGCTTGGGGCAGGGGGCTGGTCAGCCCCAGCGTTTT
TRBD1	many	TRBV20-1	TRBJ1-5	CSVRAGGQPQHF	TGCAGTGTACGGGCAGGGGGTCAGCCCCAGCATTTT
.	.	TRBV28	TRBJ1-4	CASSLQGLNEKLFF	TGTGCCAGCAGTTTACAGGGTTTAAATGAAAAACTGTTTTTT
.	many	TRBV10-2	TRBJ2-7	CASSIVQLYEQYF	TGCGCCAGCTCCATCGTACAACTCTACGAGCAGTACTTC
.	many	TRBV29-1	TRBJ2-2	CSVGRPTGELFF	TGCAGCGTGGGGAGGCCCACCGGGGAGCTGTTTTTT
.	many	TRBV24-1	TRBJ1-2	CATSDWRGNGYTF	TGTGCCACCAGTGATTGGAGGGGGAATGGCTACACCTTC
.	many	TRBV3-1	TRBJ2-5	CASSLASPEETQYF	TGTGCCAGCTCGCTAGCTTCCCCCGAAGAGACCCAGTACTTC